The 15 T cell receptor beta chains presented below share a single source sample, sequenced in a study of vaccination and CD4 T cells after COVID-19. Their recognized antigens are unknown. The Oncomine TCR Beta short-read assay generated sequence data from the DNA of cultured CD4+ T cells. TCRdb fed the PCR reads into MiXCR, producing one record per CDR3 protein. The sample carries approximately 25,000 distinct CDR3 sequences, less than 80% recorded once. As to treatment: approximately nine-day PBMC culture with coronavirus spike peptide pools or control peptides (ViraFEST assay). The sequenced sample consisted of CD4+ T cells from blood, cultured in vitro. The receptor source for this set is a human donor who had recovered from COVID-19.

The chain has TRBV20-1 and TRBJ2-1; D is perhaps TRBD2 (6 bases). The germline CDR1 and CDR2 sequences are DFQATT and SNEGSKA (reference sequence). V was cut by 3 bases and J by 5 bases, with 17 bases left in between. CDR3 length: 15 amino acids. CDR3 amino acids: CSASPSIGLNNEQFF. The CDR3 DNA reads as TGCAGTGCTAGCCCCTCAATCGGACTAAACAATGAGCAGTTCTTC.

V and J are TRBV15 and TRBJ1-2; 8 bases are a match to TRBD1. Looked up from germline, CDR1 is LNHNV and CDR2 is YYDKDF (reference sequence). The CDR3 totals 17 residues. With V trimmed by 4 bases and J by 1 base, 11 bases remained unmatched. Written as DNA, the CDR3 is TGTGCCACCAGCAAGAAACAGGGGGGGTCCCATAACTATGGCTACACCTTC. Its protein product is CATSKKQGGSHNYGYTF.

V is TRBV6-5 and J is TRBJ2-2; D gene uncertain. V was clipped by 2 bases and J by 9 bases, with 10 bases between them. Germline CDR1 and CDR2: MNHEY and SVGAGI. The CDR3 has 13 amino acids. CDR3 loop: CASSYEGGRELFF. In DNA, the CDR3 is TGTGCCAGCAGTTACGAAGGTGGCCGGGAGCTGTTTTTT.

The sample holds a few counts of this clonotype. This rearrangement joins TRBV19 to TRBJ2-5; 11 positions agree with TRBD2. CDR3 length: 18 residues. Germline V lookup: CDR1 LNHDA, CDR2 SQIVND (reference sequence). V lost 1 base and J lost 1; bases outside the gene matches: 8. The CDR3 protein is CASSIVLPGLAAQETQYF. The CDR3 bases are TGTGCCAGTAGTATAGTCCTTCCGGGACTAGCGGCCCAAGAGACCCAGTACTTC.

The rearrangement links TRBV27 to TRBJ1-6; unclear D gene. CDR3 length: 13 amino acids. Looked up from germline, CDR1 is MNHEY and CDR2 is SMNVEV (reference sequence). Trimming removed 4 bases at V and 10 bases at J, with 11 bases between. In nucleotides, the CDR3 is TGTGCCAGCAGTTGGAGGGAAGGCTCACCCCTCCACTTT. Its protein is CASSWREGSPLHF.

Only one count was recorded for this clonotype. J is TRBJ2-5 and V is TRBV29-1, with D possibly matching TRBD1 (6 bases). The V end lost 6 bases, the J end lost 1 base, and 15 bases lay between the germline ends. The CDR3 consists of 14 residues. The V gene's germline CDR1 is SQVTM and CDR2 ANQGSEA. CDR3 DNA sequence: TGCAGCGTCCAAAACAGGGTAACCCAAGAGACCCAGTACTTC. Protein: CSVQNRVTQETQYF.

The CDR3 sequence is CASSITGNDYGYTF. DNA of the CDR3: TGTGCCAGTAGTATTACGGGGAACGACTATGGCTACACCTTC. The chain combines TRBV19 with TRBJ1-2, with no clear D. Trimming pared 3 bases from V and 3 bases from J, leaving 11 bases between. The CDR3 runs 14 residues. Germline values: CDR1 LNHDA, CDR2 SQIVND (reference sequence).

The V call is TRBV2, the J call TRBJ1-6, with 7 bases aligning to TRBD1. There are 19 residues in the CDR3. CDR1 SNHLY and CDR2 FYNNEI come from the germline V gene. Trimming removed 6 bases from V and 0 bases from J; junction bases left unmatched: 14. The CDR3 reads CASRSDRLSPSSYNSPLHF. The CDR3 DNA follows: TGTGCCAGCAGATCGGACAGGCTTTCCCCGAGCTCCTATAATTCACCCCTCCACTTT.

This clonotype came up once. The chain uses TRBV6-1 and TRBJ2-3; 10 positions agree with TRBD2. V was clipped by 6 bases and J by 1 base; unmatched bases: 4. The CDR3 totals 15 residues. Germline loops: CDR1 MNHNS, CDR2 SASEGT. The CDR3 reads CASRPGTSGTDTQYF. In DNA, the CDR3 is TGTGCCAGCAGACCCGGGACTAGCGGCACAGATACGCAGTATTTT.

The chain combines TRBV6-5 with TRBJ1-2; D not certain. Germline V lookup: CDR1 MNHEY, CDR2 SVGAGI. V was trimmed by 0 bases and J by 0 bases, leaving 8 bases between them. The CDR3 is 15 amino acids. The CDR3 bases are TGTGCCAGCAGTTACTCGGGCAGAGCTAACTATGGCTACACCTTC. Its translation: CASSYSGRANYGYTF.

The rearrangement uses TRBV24-1 and TRBJ2-1; 8 bases are shared with TRBD2. Losses at the gene ends were 11 bases for V and 8 bases for J; bases not matched to a gene: 10. CDR3 length: 13 residues. Germline V gives CDR1 KGHDR, CDR2 SFDVKD. The CDR3 bases are TGTGCCATAGGGCGGGAGGCCTCGGATGAGCAGTTCTTC. Residues: CAIGREASDEQFF.

The chain couples TRBV20-1 to TRBJ2-7, with TRBD1 as a possible D gene (6 bases). Germline CDR1 is DFQATT and CDR2 is SNEGSKA (reference sequence). The V gene lost 3 bases and the J gene lost 10 bases, with 16 bases spanning the gap. The CDR3 contains 12 residues. The CDR3 region is CSAREQGTSQYF. CDR3 DNA: TGCAGTGCTAGGGAACAGGGTACGTCTCAGTACTTC.

The chain combines TRBV24-1 with TRBJ2-5; D call uncertain. Germline CDR1 reads KGHDR; CDR2 reads SFDVKD. This CDR3 has 13 residues. V was cut by 4 bases and J by 2 bases, with 7 bases left in between. DNA of the CDR3: TGTGCCACCAGTGAGTACGGTCAAGAGACCCAGTACTTC. It codes for CATSEYGQETQYF.

This clonotype has just a few counts. This chain joins TRBV18 and TRBJ1-2; D perhaps matches TRBD1 (6 bases). V was trimmed by 2 bases and J by 3 bases, leaving 10 bases between them. This CDR3 is built from 14 residues. In germline, CDR1 is KGHSH, CDR2 LQKENI. In DNA form, the CDR3 reads TGTGCCAGCTCACCAGGGTCAGGGGACTATGGCTACACCTTC. This codes for CASSPGSGDYGYTF.

This clonotype was detected once. CDR3 sequence (DNA): TGTGCCAGCTCCGATCAATCTTACGGTCAGCCCCAGCATTTT. Translating gives CASSDQSYGQPQHF. The chain links TRBV18 to TRBJ1-5; D unclear. The CDR3 extends over 14 amino acids. With 6 bases removed from V and 6 bases from J, the gap between germline ends came to 15 bases. CDR1 KGHSH and CDR2 LQKENI come from the germline V gene.